This T cell receptor (beta chain) is drawn from a study of T-cell reconstitution after alpha-beta-depleted transplantation in children. CDR3 length: 14 residues. V was cut by 6 bases and J by 2 bases, with 16 bases left in between. Germline CDR1 and CDR2: SQVTM and ANQGSEA. The sample holds many counts of this clonotype. A library of TCRbeta sequences, prepared with unique molecular identifiers, was generated. TCRdb redid the calling of the PCR reads with MiXCR, one entry per CDR3 protein. The table has some 390,000 distinct CDR3 sequences, roughly 21% seen once. The specimen comprised PBMCs from the stem cell graft donor, sampled from the stem cell graft. V and J are TRBV29-1 and TRBJ2-5; a possible D gene is TRBD2 (5 bases). The TCR sequence derives from a human donor who donated a stem cell graft to a child with acute myeloid leukemia. CDR3 region: CSVREENFQETQYF. For the CDR3, the DNA is TGCAGCGTACGGGAAGAGAACTTTCAAGAGACCCAGTACTTC.